A selection of T cell receptor beta chains follows, all from one sample in a study of blood T cell repertoires in COVID-19. The protocol was immunoSEQ multiplex PCR, while the TCRdb copy is restricted to in-frame clones and leaves out a portion. The sample has 270,000 or so clones; more than 70% are singletons. Sequencing was performed on peripheral blood. Source of these receptors: a woman younger than 35 with acute or convalescent COVID-19. CDR3s include the opening cysteine and the closing phenylalanine or tryptophan. The D gene is left open where the match is weak. Expanded clones get a size class; other rows say once, few or many, or leave the size out.

TRBD1,TRBV10-2,NA,TRBJ1-1,CASTPQGINTEAFF,TGCGCCAGCACCCCACAGGGGATCAACACTGAAGCTTTCTTT
NA,TRBV28,NA,TRBJ1-5,CASRRTASPLPNQPQHF,TGTGCCAGCAGGAGGACTGCGAGCCCCTTACCGAATCAGCCCCAGCATTTT
NA,TRBV4-3,once,TRBJ1-1,CASSEDRQLSEAFF,TGCGCCAGCAGTGAGGATAGACAGCTCAGTGAAGCTTTCTTT
NA,TRBV21-1,NA,TRBJ1-6,CASSPRANSPLHF,TGTGCCAGCAGCCCCCGAGCGAATTCACCCCTCCACTTT
NA,TRBV27,NA,TRBJ2-1,CASSHGQYNEQFF,TGTGCCAGCAGCCATGGACAGTACAATGAGCAGTTCTTC
NA,TRBV4-1,NA,TRBJ2-1,CASSQEHGTQGANEQFF,TGCGCCAGCAGCCAAGAACACGGGACTCAGGGTGCCAATGAGCAGTTCTTC
TRBD1,TRBV7-6,NA,TRBJ1-1,CASSLSVQGATNTEAFF,TGTGCCAGCAGCTTATCGGTACAGGGGGCAACGAACACTGAGGCTTTCTTT
TRBD2,TRBV5-1,NA,TRBJ2-2,CASSLGLAEVNTGELFF,TGCGCCAGCAGCTTGGGACTAGCGGAAGTGAACACCGGGGAGCTGTTTTTT
NA,TRBV3-1/TRBV3-2,NA,TRBJ2-5,CASSQDGAGETQYF,TGTGCCAGCAGCCAAGATGGGGCCGGAGAGACCCAGTACTTC
NA,TRBV3-1/TRBV3-2,NA,TRBJ1-1,CASSQVVGANTEAFF,TGTGCCAGCAGCCAAGTAGTTGGGGCGAACACTGAAGCTTTCTTT
NA,TRBV4-3,NA,TRBJ2-7,CASSRGHPREYEQYF,TGCGCCAGCAGCCGGGGACATCCGAGGGAGTACGAGCAGTACTTC
TRBD1,TRBV13,NA,TRBJ2-2,CASSLEGTGGEAGELFF,TGTGCCAGCAGCTTAGAAGGGACAGGGGGCGAGGCCGGGGAGCTGTTTTTT
TRBD1,TRBV15,NA,TRBJ1-2,CATSISGTGGTNGYTF,TGTGCCACCAGCATATCCGGGACAGGGGGCACTAATGGCTACACCTTC
NA,TRBV25-1,few,TRBJ1-1,CASSETGNAEAFF,TGTGCCAGCAGTGAAACGGGTAACGCTGAAGCTTTCTTT
TRBD1,TRBV10-3,NA,TRBJ1-2,CAISADRGDYGYTF,TGTGCCATCAGCGCGGACAGGGGTGACTATGGCTACACCTTC
TRBD1,TRBV9,once,TRBJ1-2,CASSLDRDYGYTF,TGTGCCAGCAGCCTTGACAGGGACTATGGCTACACCTTC
NA,TRBV2,NA,TRBJ1-5,CASSDYGGPQPQHF,TGTGCCAGCAGTGATTACGGGGGGCCGCAGCCCCAGCATTTT
NA,TRBV19,few,TRBJ1-6,CASNKAGLPYNSPLHF,TGTGCCAGTAACAAGGCGGGACTCCCCTATAATTCACCCCTCCACTTT
NA,TRBV13,NA,TRBJ2-7,CASSLVRGDHEQYF,TGTGCCAGCAGCTTAGTACGGGGAGACCACGAGCAGTACTTC
TRBD2,TRBV19,NA,TRBJ2-3,CASNVRTSGSYTQYF,TGTGCCAGTAACGTCCGGACTAGCGGGAGTTATACGCAGTATTTT
TRBD1,TRBV6-5,few,TRBJ1-1,CASTNDRDRNTEAFF,TGTGCCAGCACCAATGACCGGGACAGAAACACTGAAGCTTTCTTT
TRBD2,TRBV6-2/TRBV6-3,NA,TRBJ2-1,CASSNPGLAEYNEQFF,TGTGCCAGCAGTAACCCCGGACTAGCGGAGTACAATGAGCAGTTCTTC
NA,TRBV7-2,few,TRBJ2-4,CASRPRGAKNIQYF,TGTGCCAGCAGACCCCGGGGAGCCAAAAACATTCAGTACTTC
NA,TRBV5-1,NA,TRBJ2-7,CASSWGQGTYEQYF,TGCGCCAGCAGCTGGGGGCAGGGAACCTACGAGCAGTACTTC
TRBD2,TRBV7-2,NA,TRBJ2-7,CASSFWTSGRAYEQYF,TGTGCCAGCAGCTTTTGGACTAGCGGGAGGGCCTACGAGCAGTACTTC
NA,TRBV19,NA,TRBJ1-1,CASTHGGANTEAFF,TGTGCCAGTACCCACGGAGGGGCGAACACTGAAGCTTTCTTT
NA,TRBV19,NA,TRBJ2-7,CASSIGGGNYEQYF,TGTGCCAGTAGTATAGGGGGCGGGAACTACGAGCAGTACTTC
TRBD1,TRBV6-5,NA,TRBJ1-2,CASSRGTGYGYTF,TGTGCCAGCAGCCGAGGGACAGGCTATGGCTACACCTTC
NA,TRBV18,NA,TRBJ1-3,CASSPLQGFSGNTIYF,TGTGCCAGCTCGCCTTTACAGGGTTTCTCTGGAAACACCATATATTTT
TRBD2,TRBV6-2/TRBV6-3,NA,TRBJ2-7,CASSYTASGTYEQYF,TGTGCCAGCAGTTACACGGCTAGCGGTACCTACGAGCAGTACTTC
NA,TRBV6-5,NA,TRBJ1-4,CASRPFPGVEKLFF,TGTGCCAGCAGACCGTTTCCGGGGGTTGAAAAACTGTTTTTT
NA,TRBV6-2/TRBV6-3,few,TRBJ1-2,CASSQLQGAYGYTF,TGTGCCAGCAGTCAATTACAGGGAGCCTATGGCTACACCTTC
TRBD1,TRBV28,NA,TRBJ1-2,CASSDPTGGWGGYTF,TGTGCCAGCAGTGACCCCACAGGGGGCTGGGGTGGCTACACCTTC
NA,TRBV21-1,NA,TRBJ2-7,CASRSGTSGSCRSYEQYF,TGTGCCAGCAGATCGGGGACTAGCGGGAGTTGCCGCTCCTACGAGCAGTACTTC
TRBD1,TRBV6-5,NA,TRBJ2-7,CASSYTRTGSYEQYF,TGTGCCAGCAGTTACACCAGGACAGGGAGCTACGAGCAGTACTTC
TRBD1,TRBV6-5,NA,TRBJ2-1,CASRYQGAYNEQFF,TGTGCCAGCAGGTATCAGGGGGCCTACAATGAGCAGTTCTTC
TRBD2,TRBV18,NA,TRBJ2-1,CASSPLSSSGSNEQFF,TGTGCCAGCTCACCACTCTCGTCTAGCGGGAGCAATGAGCAGTTCTTC
NA,TRBV6-5,NA,TRBJ1-5,CASSYSRASNQPQHF,TGTGCCAGCAGTTACTCGAGGGCTAGCAATCAGCCCCAGCATTTT
NA,TRBV2,NA,TRBJ1-5,CASSAGHAYNQPQHF,TGTGCCAGCAGTGCGGGACATGCTTACAATCAGCCCCAGCATTTT
TRBD1,TRBV29-1,once,TRBJ2-1,CSVASTGDNEQFF,TGCAGCGTTGCGTCGACAGGGGACAATGAGCAGTTCTTC
NA,TRBV11-2,NA,TRBJ1-2,CASSYTAGDYGYTF,TGTGCCAGCAGCTATACAGCAGGGGACTATGGCTACACCTTC
TRBD2,TRBV18,NA,TRBJ2-3,CASSPGGRARDTQYF,TGTGCCAGCTCACCGGGCGGGAGGGCCAGGGATACGCAGTATTTT
TRBD2,TRBV6-2/TRBV6-3,once,TRBJ2-7,CASSTIAGGNYEQYF,TGTGCCAGCAGCACGATAGCGGGAGGTAACTACGAGCAGTACTTC
NA,TRBV4-3,NA,TRBJ2-3,CASSQDSGDTQYF,TGCGCCAGCAGCCAAGATAGTGGAGATACGCAGTATTTT
TRBD2,TRBV6-4,NA,TRBJ2-3,CASSDSSRSGSWNF,TGTGCCAGCAGTGACTCATCAAGGAGCGGGAGTTGGAATTTT
NA,TRBV10-1,NA,TRBJ2-1,CASSDRVEQFF,TGCGCCAGCAGTGATCGTGTTGAGCAGTTCTTC
TRBD2,TRBV19,NA,TRBJ2-2,CASSLLAGANAGELFF,TGTGCCAGTAGCTTACTAGCGGGAGCGAACGCCGGGGAGCTGTTTTTT
NA,TRBV27,NA,TRBJ2-3,CASTQYPSGTPLTDTQYF,TGTGCCAGCACCCAATACCCCTCCGGGACTCCACTCACAGATACGCAGTATTTT
NA,TRBV6-5,NA,TRBJ1-4,CASSSGLYSADEKLFF,TGTGCCAGCAGTTCGGGACTATATTCCGCTGATGAAAAACTGTTTTTT
NA,TRBV28,once,TRBJ2-7,CASSLSARRVYF,TGTGCCAGCAGTTTATCCGCGCGGCGAGTCTACTTC
TRBD1,TRBV6-5,NA,TRBJ1-1,CASSPGQDLNTEAFF,TGTGCCAGCAGTCCCGGACAGGACCTGAACACTGAAGCTTTCTTT
NA,TRBV15,NA,TRBJ2-1,CATSGSVGGVGLDEQFF,TGTGCCACCAGCGGTAGCGTGGGGGGAGTTGGATTAGATGAGCAGTTCTTC
NA,TRBV5-1,NA,TRBJ2-7,CASSLAQGYEQYF,TGCGCCAGCAGCTTGGCACAGGGCTACGAGCAGTACTTC
TRBD1,TRBV11-2,NA,TRBJ2-7,CASSQSRTGGPYEQYF,TGTGCCAGCAGCCAATCTCGGACAGGGGGCCCCTACGAGCAGTACTTC